Below, 31 T cell receptor beta chains from the same sample are listed, as sequenced in a study of vaccination effects on CD4 cells after COVID-19. TCRdb's copy holds only in-frame clones and misses some; the assay was immunoSEQ multiplex PCR. The data contain 25,000 to 40,000 clones, roughly four fifths of them seen just once; the ten biggest clones take up approximately 1.5%. For these TCRs, the target antigens are not known. With the ViraFEST assay, the study expanded antigen-specific CD4+ T cells using viral peptide pools, then sequenced them. Scientists isolated CD4+ T cells after a roughly ten-day culture period ended. Every participant took two doses of the BNT162b2 or mRNA-1273 vaccine. Sequencing was performed on CD4+ T cells from PBMCs cultured with HCoV-NL63 spike peptides, taken after COVID-19 vaccination. Receptors were obtained from a human donor who received a COVID-19 vaccine. Some clones in this sample may be carry-over from other donors' samples.

The J gene is TRBJ1-1, the V gene TRBV18, with TRBD1 as a possible D gene (6 bases). The germline CDR1 and CDR2 sequences are KGHSH and LQKENI. The length of the CDR3 is 15 residues. Trimming cost V 2 bases and J 0 bases, with 10 bases left between them. For the CDR3, the DNA is TGTGCCAGCTCACCAATACAGGGCTTGAACACTGAAGCTTTCTTT. Its translation: CASSPIQGLNTEAFF.

This sequence joins TRBV28 and TRBJ2-7; D remains ambiguous. The CDR3 extends over 12 amino acids. The V and J ends lost 5 bases and 2 bases respectively, with 7 bases between them. The germline gives CDR1 MDHEN, CDR2 SYDVKM. The CDR3 DNA follows: TGTGCCAGCAGTCGTGGAACCTACGAGCAGTACGTC. Residues: CASSRGTYEQYV.

In nucleotides, the CDR3 is TGTGCCAGCAGTTACTCACCGACTATTTCTAACTATGGCTACACCTTC. Translating it yields CASSYSPTISNYGYTF. J is TRBJ1-2 and V is TRBV6-5; D is unclear. This CDR3 is 16 amino acids long. Trimming removed 0 bases from V and 0 bases from J, with 11 bases in between. Germline V gives CDR1 MNHEY, CDR2 SVGAGI.

There are a few counts of this clone. The CDR3 DNA follows: TGTGCCACTTCGACGGTGGAGGGGCAGCCCCAGCATTTT. Translation: CATSTVEGQPQHF. The chain carries TRBV2 and TRBJ1-5, with D tentatively TRBD1 (5 bases). This CDR3 comprises 13 residues. The germline CDR1 and CDR2 sequences are SNHLY and FYNNEI. V was clipped by 10 bases and J by 7 bases, with 17 bases between them. The variable domain in full, completed from reference TRBV2 and TRBJ1-5, reads EPEVTQTPSHQVTQMGQEVILRCVPISNHLYFYWYRQILGQKVEFLVSFYNNEISEKSEIFDDQFSVERPDGSNFTLKIRSTKLEDSAMYFCATSTVEGQPQHFGDGTRLSIL.

V is TRBV27 and J is TRBJ2-5; 12 bases align to TRBD1. After removal of 6 bases from V and 4 bases from J, the junction contained 9 bases not matched to a gene. The germline gives CDR1 MNHEY, CDR2 SMNVEV (reference sequence). This CDR3 is 16 amino acids long. CDR3 DNA sequence: TGTGCCAGCAGATTTGGGGACAGGGGGCACCCAGAGACCCAGTACTTC. This codes for CASRFGDRGHPETQYF.

Concerning this clone: The sample carries other DNA sequences with the same CDR3. V and J are TRBV6-5 and TRBJ2-3; D gene uncertain. The CDR3 runs to 14 residues. The germline CDR1 and CDR2 sequences are MNHEY and SVGAGI. V lost 5 bases, J lost 2 bases, and 11 bases lay in between. The CDR3 DNA reads TGTGCCAGCAGTCTTGGGCAGAACACAGATACGCAGTATTTT. Residues: CASSLGQNTDTQYF.

This clone was counted once. This chain connects TRBV28 to TRBJ1-6, with D unresolved. The ends were cut back, 5 bases at V and 7 bases at J, with 12 bases in the middle. The CDR3 loop spans 14 amino acids. CDR1 is MDHEN, CDR2 SYDVKM, per germline. CDR3 DNA: TGTGCCAGCAGTCCCCGTACCGAAAATTCACCCCTCCACTTT. The encoded protein is CASSPRTENSPLHF.

This clone occurred once. This chain uses TRBV12-3 or TRBV12-4 with TRBJ1-2; no reliable D call. V was clipped by 9 bases and J by 8 bases, with 16 bases between them. The CDR3 is made up of 12 amino acids. CDR3 region: CASSSGSSGYTF. The CDR3 nucleotides are TGTGCCAGTTCCTCCGGGAGTTCGGGCTACACCTTC.

In this sample, this clone turned up a few times. The J gene is TRBJ2-1, the V gene TRBV5-1, with D possibly TRBD1 on 7 matching bases. The CDR3 has 17 residues. Trimming stripped 1 base from V and 4 bases from J, with 18 bases between. The germline CDR1 and CDR2 sequences are SGHRS and YFSETQ. The CDR3 DNA sequence: TGCGCCAGCAGCTTGACAAGGGGGCGGGAACAATACAATGAGCAGTTCTTC. Its translation: CASSLTRGREQYNEQFF.

J is TRBJ1-5 and V is TRBV2, with 7 bases lining up with TRBD1. The V segment lost 5 bases and the J segment 6 bases; nucleotides outside the gene matches: 7. This CDR3 has 14 residues. The germline CDR1 and CDR2 sequences are SNHLY and FYNNEI. CDR3 coding DNA: TGTGCCAGCAGTCCACAGGGGCAGGGTCAGCCCCAGCATTTT. Translation gives CASSPQGQGQPQHF. Together with reference TRBV2 and TRBJ1-5, the CDR3 gives the full variable domain: EPEVTQTPSHQVTQMGQEVILRCVPISNHLYFYWYRQILGQKVEFLVSFYNNEISEKSEIFDDQFSVERPDGSNFTLKIRSTKLEDSAMYFCASSPQGQGQPQHFGDGTRLSIL.

This clone was seen only a few times. CDR3 coding DNA: TGCGCCAGCAGCTTGGCCGGGACAGGGGATCAGCCCCAGCATTTT. It codes for CASSLAGTGDQPQHF. J is TRBJ1-5 and V is TRBV5-1, with 10 nucleotides matching TRBD1. V shed 0 bases and J 5 bases; nucleotides not matched to a gene: 2. The CDR3 covers 15 residues. The V gene's germline CDR1 is SGHRS and CDR2 YFSETQ.

The rearrangement joins TRBV19 to TRBJ1-5; D gene uncertain. Germline V gives CDR1 LNHDA, CDR2 SQIVND (reference sequence). This CDR3 comprises 13 residues. V dropped 0 bases and J dropped 5 bases, with 5 bases sitting between them. The CDR3 sequence is CASSIDGYQPQHF. CDR3 nucleotide sequence: TGTGCCAGTAGTATAGACGGTTATCAGCCCCAGCATTTT.

The chain uses TRBV18 and TRBJ2-5; D might be TRBD2 (6 bases). Germline assignment: CDR1 KGHSH and CDR2 LQKENI. The V end was cut by 2 bases, the J end by 3 bases, with 10 bases between. This CDR3 comprises 14 residues. The CDR3 here is CASSPAWGEETQYF. DNA for the CDR3: TGTGCCAGCTCACCAGCTTGGGGGGAAGAGACCCAGTACTTC.

This clone was seen only a few times. The V gene is TRBV19, the J gene TRBJ1-6, with 7 positions matching TRBD1. The trim removed 4 bases at V and 9 bases at J, leaving 9 bases unmatched. The CDR3 totals 15 residues. Per germline, CDR1 LNHDA and CDR2 SQIVND (reference sequence). CDR3 sequence reads: CASSTSTGRGSPLHF. In nucleotides, the CDR3 is TGTGCCAGTAGTACTTCGACAGGGAGGGGTTCACCCCTCCACTTT.

CDR3 region: CASSLARTGYTF. In DNA, the CDR3 is TGTGCCAGCAGTTTAGCAAGGACTGGCTACACCTTC. The rearrangement links TRBV12-3 or TRBV12-4 to TRBJ1-2; D call uncertain. The CDR3 loop spans 12 amino acids. V lost 0 bases to trimming and J lost 7 bases, with 6 bases between them.

The chain couples TRBV28 to TRBJ1-1, with 7 bases that match TRBD1. The CDR3 runs to 14 residues. Trimming cost V 6 bases and J 1 base; bases outside gene matches: 5. The germline V gene encodes CDR1 MDHEN and CDR2 SYDVKM. The CDR3 loop is CASSTGAANTEAFF. The DNA for the CDR3 is TGTGCCAGCAGCACAGGGGCCGCGAACACTGAAGCTTTCTTT.

This chain uses TRBV5-4 with TRBJ2-5; 8 bases map to TRBD2. CDR3 size: 14 residues. Germline lookup yields CDR1 SGHNT and CDR2 YYREEE (reference sequence). V trimming: 3 bases; J trimming: 1 base; junction bases outside the gene matches: 2. CDR3 region: CASSSAGVQETQYF. Here the CDR3 DNA reads TGTGCCAGCAGCTCAGCGGGGGTCCAAGAGACCCAGTACTTC.

The V gene is TRBV18, the J gene TRBJ1-1; 7 nucleotides agree with TRBD1. This CDR3 region has 12 residues. The germline V gene has CDR1 KGHSH and CDR2 LQKENI. V lost 3 bases, J lost 7 bases, and 2 bases stayed unmatched. CDR3 loop: CASSPGQIEAFF. The CDR3 DNA reads as TGTGCCAGCTCACCGGGACAGATTGAAGCTTTCTTT. The entire variable domain, with the rest obtained from reference TRBV18 and TRBJ1-1, is as follows: NAGVMQNPRHLVRRRGQEARLRCSPMKGHSHVYWYRQLPEEGLKFMVYLQKENIIDESGMPKERFSAEFPKEGPSILRIQQVVRGDSAAYFCASSPGQIEAFFGQGTRLTVV.

V is TRBV12-2 and J is TRBJ2-3; the DNA was not compared with TRBD2, the D call given in the table. TRBV12-2 is a pseudogene. CDR3 length equals 17 residues. The CDR3: CASRFRPCSRGTDTQYF. The CDR3 coding sequence is TGTGCAAGTCGCTTTAGACCCTGTTCTCGGGGCACAGATACGCAGTATTTT.

This clone showed up just once. This chain uses TRBV2 with TRBJ2-7, with D perhaps given as TRBD1 or TRBD2 (5 bases each). In germline, CDR1 is SNHLY, CDR2 FYNNEI. CDR3 length: 15 amino acids. Trimming removed 8 bases at V and 2 bases at J, with 19 bases between. The CDR3 coding sequence is TGTGCCAGCTCCGAAAACGGGGCGATACCCTACGAGCAGTACGTC. Protein product: CASSENGAIPYEQYV.

The V call is TRBV24-1, the J call TRBJ2-5; 8 bases line up with TRBD2. Germline values: CDR1 KGHDR, CDR2 SFDVKD. J gave up 4 bases and V 7 bases, and 7 bases lay outside the gene matches. The CDR3 is made up of 14 amino acids. CDR3 DNA: TGTGCCACCAGAGACGGGGGGGCGGGAGAGACCCAGTACTTC. Translated, it gives CATRDGGAGETQYF.

The rearrangement links TRBV5-1 to TRBJ2-3, with D tentatively TRBD1 (5 bases). CDR3 length: 15 amino acids. Trimming removed 2 bases at V and 1 base at J, with 11 bases between. Germline V CDR1 and CDR2: SGHRS, YFSETQ. The CDR3 DNA reads as TGCGCCAGCAGCTTCCAGGGTTCGGGCACAGATACGCAGTATTTT. This translates into CASSFQGSGTDTQYF.

The chain recombines TRBV27 with TRBJ2-6; 9 bases align to TRBD1. CDR3 size: 17 residues. Germline assignment: CDR1 MNHEY and CDR2 SMNVEV (reference sequence). V lost 5 bases and J lost 3; bases outside the gene matches: 8. In DNA form, the CDR3 reads TGTGCCAGCAGTCCCGGGACAGGGAAAGGTGGGGCCAACGTCCTGACTTTC. Protein product: CASSPGTGKGGANVLTF. The full variable domain, in which reference TRBV27 and TRBJ2-6 provide the parts outside the CDR3, is EAQVTQNPRYLITVTGKKLTVTCSQNMNHEYMSWYRQDPGLGLRQIYYSMNVEVTDKGDVPEGYKVSRKEKRNFPLILESPSPNQTSLYFCASSPGTGKGGANVLTFGAGSRLTVL.

The CDR3 DNA sequence: TGTGCCAGCTCGCCGGGGGTAGCGGATCTTAGCTCCTACGAGCAGTACGTC. Its translation: CASSPGVADLSSYEQYV. This chain uses TRBV18 with TRBJ2-7, with a tentative D call TRBD2 (6 bases). In germline, CDR1 is KGHSH, CDR2 LQKENI. This CDR3 is 17 amino acids long. The V and J ends lost 6 bases and 0 bases respectively, with 21 bases between them.

In its sample, this clone was seen once. The V and J genes are TRBV7-2 and TRBJ2-7; 7 bases align to TRBD2. Germline CDR1 reads SGHTA; CDR2 reads FQGNSA. V trimming: 3 bases; J trimming: 2 bases; junction bases outside the gene matches: 4. The CDR3 sequence is 14 residues long. The CDR3 sequence is CASSLGGVTYEQYV. CDR3 sequence (DNA): TGTGCCAGCAGCTTGGGGGGGGTCACCTACGAGCAGTACGTC.

The chain carries TRBV30 and TRBJ1-4; D call uncertain. The CDR3 loop spans 16 amino acids. V lost 0 bases to trimming and J lost 7 bases, with 18 bases between them. The germline gives CDR1 GTSNPN, CDR2 SVGIG (reference sequence). The CDR3 sequence is CAWSVLRMGNLEKLFF. CDR3 DNA sequence: TGTGCCTGGAGTGTACTACGGATGGGTAATCTTGAAAAACTGTTTTTT.

The chain recombines TRBV7-6 with TRBJ1-2; a possible D gene is TRBD1 (6 bases). Germline V lookup: CDR1 SGHVS, CDR2 FNYEAQ. Trimming removed 5 bases from V and 8 bases from J, with 21 bases in between. CDR3 length equals 15 residues. The CDR3, as DNA: TGTGCCAGCAGCGGGTACAAGGACCTCAGGGGCGGCTACACCTTC. The encoded protein is CASSGYKDLRGGYTF.

The chain joins TRBV6-6 to TRBJ2-7, with 7 bases lining up with TRBD2. CDR1 and CDR2 (germline): MNHNY, SVGAGI (reference sequence). The CDR3 covers 12 residues. With 11 bases clipped from V and 6 bases from J, the junction kept 10 bases outside the gene matches. CDR3 sequence (DNA): TGTGCCTTCTGGGGGGGGGAAGTCGAGCAGTACGTC. Encoded protein: CAFWGGEVEQYV.

This sequence joins TRBV7-2 and TRBJ1-2; D gene uncertain. CDR1 and CDR2 from the germline V gene are SGHTA and FQGNSA. The CDR3 sequence is 11 residues long. Deletions cut 3 bases from V and 13 bases from J, with 12 bases between. The CDR3 spells CASSFYETSTF. CDR3 bases: TGTGCCAGCAGCTTCTATGAGACGTCCACCTTC. The entire variable domain, with the rest obtained from reference TRBV7-2 and TRBJ1-2, is as follows: GAGVSQSPSNKVTEKGKDVELRCDPISGHTALYWYRQSLGQGLEFLIYFQGNSAPDKSGLPSDRFSAERTGGSVSTLTIQRTQQEDSAVYLCASSFYETSTFGSGTRLTVV.

The rearrangement uses TRBV18 and TRBJ2-5; either TRBD1 or TRBD2 may supply D (7 bases each). CDR1 is KGHSH and CDR2 is LQKENI in the germline V gene. V gave up 2 bases and J gave up 4 bases, with 14 bases separating them. This CDR3 has 15 amino acids. The DNA of the CDR3 is TGTGCCAGCTCACCAAGACAGGGCGGGGGAGAGACCCAGTACTTC. Translated, it gives CASSPRQGGGETQYF.

This chain's CDR3 is CASSSSGGPYEQYV. The DNA for the CDR3 is TGTGCCAGCAGTTCGTCAGGGGGGCCTTACGAGCAGTACGTC. The genes are TRBV28 and TRBJ2-7, with D perhaps TRBD1 (7 bases). Germline V gene data show CDR1 as MDHEN and CDR2 as SYDVKM. The CDR3 sequence is 14 residues long. Trimming pared 4 bases from V and 4 bases from J, leaving 14 bases between.